This TCR beta chain was retrieved from a study of blood T cell repertoires in COVID-19. The repertoire was sequenced with immunoSEQ multiplex PCR; TCRdb's copy has only in-frame clones and lacks some. Of 190,000 or so clones in the sample, 85% to 90% were seen once. Germline CDR1 and CDR2: LGHDT and YNNKEL (reference sequence). V was pared by 2 bases and J by 0 bases, with 9 bases between. The CDR3 is 15 amino acids. Sample: peripheral blood. This receptor was taken from a young woman who had recovered from COVID-19. J is TRBJ2-3 and V is TRBV3-1 (or the pseudogene TRBV3-2); D might be TRBD2 (5 bases). CDR3 bases: TGTGCCAGCAGCCAATCCCCTAGCAGCACAGATACGCAGTATTTT. Translated, it gives CASSQSPSSTDTQYF.